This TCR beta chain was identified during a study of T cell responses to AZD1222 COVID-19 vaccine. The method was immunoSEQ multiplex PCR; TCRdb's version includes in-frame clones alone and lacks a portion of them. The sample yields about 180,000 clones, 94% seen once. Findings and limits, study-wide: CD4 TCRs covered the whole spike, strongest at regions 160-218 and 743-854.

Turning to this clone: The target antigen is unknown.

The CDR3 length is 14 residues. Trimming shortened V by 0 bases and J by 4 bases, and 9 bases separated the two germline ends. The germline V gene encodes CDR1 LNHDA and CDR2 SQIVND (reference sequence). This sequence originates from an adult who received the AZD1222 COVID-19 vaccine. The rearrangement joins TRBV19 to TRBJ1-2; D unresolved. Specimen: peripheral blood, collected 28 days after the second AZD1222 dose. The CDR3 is CASSIDRRGYGYTF. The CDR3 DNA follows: TGTGCCAGTAGTATAGATCGAAGAGGCTATGGCTACACCTTC.